This TCR beta chain was found in a study of shared clonotypes between healthy human individuals. In regard to this clone: Its antigen is unidentified.

CDR1 and CDR2 from the germline V gene are MDHEN and SYDVKM. With 1 base clipped from V and 1 base from J, the junction kept 4 bases outside the gene matches. CDR3 size: 16 residues. Evenly divided among several immunoSEQ plates was the genomic DNA of each subset. The data were produced by immunoSEQ multiplex PCR, yet TCRdb's version contains in-frame clones alone and is incomplete. The repertoire holds about 580,000 clones, with roughly 98% as singletons. Terminally differentiated effector memory CD45RA+ cells were excluded by CCR7 positive selection of CD45RO-negative cells. Participating donors were healthy, HIV-negative adults free of recent acute infections or vaccinations. Caucasian adults living in Nashville, Tennessee, provided all samples. Study-level points and caveats: Non-shared clonotypes displayed generation probabilities falling below those of clonotypes present in all four donors.

The chain carries TRBV28 and TRBJ2-1; 7 bases align to TRBD1. The sequence came from a man between 25 and 39 years old in good health. The specimen sequenced was naive CD8+ T cells sorted from blood. The CDR3 region has the DNA TGTGCCAGCAGTTTATTAGGACAGGTATCCTACAATGAGCAGTTCTTC. This sequence encodes CASSLLGQVSYNEQFF.